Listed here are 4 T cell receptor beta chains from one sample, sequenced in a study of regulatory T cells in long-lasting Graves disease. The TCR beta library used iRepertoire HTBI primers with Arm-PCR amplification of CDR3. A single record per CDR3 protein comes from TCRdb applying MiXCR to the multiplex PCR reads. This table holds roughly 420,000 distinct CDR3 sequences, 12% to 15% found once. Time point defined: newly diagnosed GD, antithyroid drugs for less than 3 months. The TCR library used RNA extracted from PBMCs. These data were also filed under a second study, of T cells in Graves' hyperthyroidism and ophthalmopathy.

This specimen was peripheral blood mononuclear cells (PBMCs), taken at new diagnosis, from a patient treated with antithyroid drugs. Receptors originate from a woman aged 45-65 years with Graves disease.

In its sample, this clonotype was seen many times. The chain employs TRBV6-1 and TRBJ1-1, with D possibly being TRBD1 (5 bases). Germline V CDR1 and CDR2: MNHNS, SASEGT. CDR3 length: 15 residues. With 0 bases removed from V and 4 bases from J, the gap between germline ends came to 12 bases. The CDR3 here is CASSEAAGLPTEAFF. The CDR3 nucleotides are TGTGCCAGCAGTGAAGCGGCAGGGCTGCCCACTGAAGCTTTCTTT.

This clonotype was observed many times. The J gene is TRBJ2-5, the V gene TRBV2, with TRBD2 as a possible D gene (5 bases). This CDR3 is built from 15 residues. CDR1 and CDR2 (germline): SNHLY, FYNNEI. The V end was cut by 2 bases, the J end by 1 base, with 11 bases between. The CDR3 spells CASSELGRGQETQYF. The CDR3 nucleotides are TGTGCCAGCAGTGAATTGGGCCGGGGCCAAGAGACCCAGTACTTC.

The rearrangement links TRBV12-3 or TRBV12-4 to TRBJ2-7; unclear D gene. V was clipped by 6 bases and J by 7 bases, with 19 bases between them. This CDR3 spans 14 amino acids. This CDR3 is CASSLVGLSSEQYF. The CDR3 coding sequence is TGTGCCAGCAGCTTGGTCGGCCTTTCGTCGGAGCAGTACTTC.

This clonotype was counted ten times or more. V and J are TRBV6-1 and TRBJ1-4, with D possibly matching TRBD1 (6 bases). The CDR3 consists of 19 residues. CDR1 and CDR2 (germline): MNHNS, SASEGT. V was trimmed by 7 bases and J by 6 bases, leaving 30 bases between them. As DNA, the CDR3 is TGTGCCAGCAAGCCAAACACCTTTGGGACACACTTGGGTTATGAAAAACTGTTTTTT. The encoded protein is CASKPNTFGTHLGYEKLFF.